This T cell receptor beta chain was retrieved from a study of OX40 agonist ivuxolimab in advanced cancers. Study summary: One hepatocellular carcinoma and a couple of cutaneous melanoma patients partially responded.

Repertoires were generated with immunoSEQ multiplex PCR, while TCRdb's copy carries only in-frame clones and drops some. The sample yields roughly 54,000 clones, 70% to 90% seen once. Study outcomes and limitations: The antigen specificity of the peripheral T cells (those that were expanded) was not determined. Partial responders receiving 0.1-3.0 mg/kg showed among the lowest clonal expansion.

Autoimmune disease history or systemic immunosuppression barred patients. The CDR3 is made up of 15 amino acids. CDR1 and CDR2 from the germline V gene are LGHNA and YNFKEQ. J was trimmed by 6 bases and V by 1 base; bases with no gene match: 4. Worth noting for this clone: Its antigen remains unidentified.

This chain uses TRBV4-2 with TRBJ2-3; 10 bases align to TRBD2. The sample in question was CD4+ or CD8+ T cells sorted from blood, obtained in a trial of the OX40 agonist ivuxolimab. The TCR comes from an adult with an advanced solid tumor such as melanoma, head and neck, liver or kidney cancer. The CDR3 region has the DNA TGTGCCAGCAGCCAAGTAACTAGCGGGATGGATACGCAGTATTTT. Translating it yields CASSQVTSGMDTQYF.